The entry below gives a single T cell receptor (beta chain) sequence along with its context. This sample stems from a study of T cell changes during pregnancy in multiple sclerosis. The assay was immunoSEQ multiplex PCR, and TCRdb's table has in-frame clones only and misses some. The sample lists over 70,000 clones, around 94% seen once, with around 0.84% in the top ten. The clonotype comes from a female donor with multiple sclerosis, enrolled in a pregnancy study. The specimen was peripheral blood, collected in the third trimester of pregnancy.

CDR3 in DNA: TGCGCCAGCAGCTTGGGACAGTTCTCTGGAAACACCATATATTTT. It yields the protein CASSLGQFSGNTIYF. This chain uses TRBV5-1 with TRBJ1-3; tentatively, D is TRBD1 (5 bases). Trimming left V 0 bases short and J 0 bases short, with 7 bases between. Germline V gives CDR1 SGHRS, CDR2 YFSETQ. The CDR3 covers 15 residues.